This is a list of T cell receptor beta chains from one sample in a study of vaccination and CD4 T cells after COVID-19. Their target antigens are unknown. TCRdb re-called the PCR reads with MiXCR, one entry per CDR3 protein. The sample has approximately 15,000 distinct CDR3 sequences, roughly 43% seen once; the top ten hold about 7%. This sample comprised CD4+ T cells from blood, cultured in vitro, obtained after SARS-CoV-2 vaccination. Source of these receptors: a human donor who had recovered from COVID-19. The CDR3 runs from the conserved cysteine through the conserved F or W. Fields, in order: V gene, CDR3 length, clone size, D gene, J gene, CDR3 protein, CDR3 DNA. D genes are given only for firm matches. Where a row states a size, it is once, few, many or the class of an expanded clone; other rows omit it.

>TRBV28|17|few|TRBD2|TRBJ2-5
CASSSLTSGYLQETQYF
TGTGCTAGCAGTTCCTTGACTAGCGGGTACCTCCAAGAGACCCAGTACTTC
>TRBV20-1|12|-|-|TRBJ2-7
CSANTILREQYF
TGCAGTGCTAACACCATCCTACGCGAGCAGTACTTC
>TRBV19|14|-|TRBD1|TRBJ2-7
CASSRDRGINEQYF
TGTGCCAGTAGCAGAGACAGGGGAATTAACGAGCAGTACTTC
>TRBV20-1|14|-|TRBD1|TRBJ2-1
CSAIQGPSVNEQFF
TGCAGTGCCATACAGGGGCCCTCTGTCAATGAGCAGTTCTTC
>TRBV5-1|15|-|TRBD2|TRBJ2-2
CASSLRRGDTGELFF
TGCGCCAGCAGCTTGCGGCGGGGGGACACCGGGGAGCTGTTTTTT
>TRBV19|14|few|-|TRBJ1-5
CASSRGLSNQPQHF
TGTGCCAGTAGCCGAGGGCTTAGCAATCAGCCCCAGCATTTT
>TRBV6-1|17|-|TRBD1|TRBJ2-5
CASSEALGDRGGETQYF
TGTGCCAGCAGTGAAGCGCTGGGAGACAGGGGAGGAGAGACCCAGTACTTC
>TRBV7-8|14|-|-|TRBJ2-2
CASSWGPTTGELFF
TGTGCCAGCAGCTGGGGACCGACAACCGGGGAGCTGTTTTTT
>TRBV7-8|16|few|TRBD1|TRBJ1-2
CASSTPRDRANYGYTF
TGTGCCAGCAGCACGCCTAGGGACAGAGCTAACTATGGCTACACCTTC
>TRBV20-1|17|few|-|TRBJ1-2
CSAPAGPEIIPGDGYTF
TGCAGTGCTCCAGCGGGACCCGAAATTATTCCGGGTGATGGCTACACCTTC
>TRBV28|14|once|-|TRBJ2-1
CASSGDNNYNEQFF
TGTGCCAGCAGTGGGGACAACAACTACAATGAGCAGTTTTTC
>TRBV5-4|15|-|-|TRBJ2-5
CASTENGGSKETQYF
TGTGCCAGCACCGAGAACGGGGGTAGTAAGGAGACCCAGTACTTC
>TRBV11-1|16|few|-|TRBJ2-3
CASSFGADTHTDTQYF
TGTGCCAGCAGCTTCGGGGCAGACACACACACAGATACGCAGTATTTT
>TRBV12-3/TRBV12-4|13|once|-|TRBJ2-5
CASSASFLETQYF
TGTGCCAGCAGTGCTAGTTTCTTGGAGACCCAGTACTTC
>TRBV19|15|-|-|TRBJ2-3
CASSIGRQITDTQYF
TGTGCCAGTAGTATAGGCAGGCAGATCACAGATACGCAGTATTTT
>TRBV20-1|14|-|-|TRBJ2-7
CSALQDAKENEQYF
TGCAGTGCGCTACAAGATGCTAAAGAAAACGAGCAGTACTTC
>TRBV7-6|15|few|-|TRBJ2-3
CASSLGGSGTDTQYF
TGTGCCAGCAGCTTAGGAGGATCGGGCACAGATACGCAGTATTTT
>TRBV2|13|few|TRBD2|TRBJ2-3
CASRPSGGDTQYF
TGTGCCAGCCGGCCTAGCGGGGGGGATACGCAGTATTTT
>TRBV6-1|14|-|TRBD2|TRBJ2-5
CASRGSGRQETQYF
TGTGCCAGCAGGGGGAGCGGGAGACAAGAGACCCAGTACTTC
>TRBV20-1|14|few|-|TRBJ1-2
CSAQTADYNYGYTF
TGCAGTGCCCAGACCGCCGATTATAACTATGGCTACACCTTC
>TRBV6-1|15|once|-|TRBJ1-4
CASSDSGQANEKLFF
TGTGCCAGCAGTGACTCCGGACAAGCTAATGAAAAACTGTTTTTT
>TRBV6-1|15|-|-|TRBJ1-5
CASRRGRNSNQPQHF
TGTGCCAGCAGGAGGGGACGGAATAGCAATCAGCCCCAGCATTTT
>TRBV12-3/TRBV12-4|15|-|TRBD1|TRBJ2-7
CASSPRQGQRDEQYF
TGTGCCAGCAGTCCCAGACAGGGCCAGAGGGACGAGCAGTACTTC
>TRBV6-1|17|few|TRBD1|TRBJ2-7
CASRSPGQRPNSYEQYF
TGTGCCAGCAGATCGCCGGGACAGAGGCCGAACTCCTACGAGCAGTACTTC
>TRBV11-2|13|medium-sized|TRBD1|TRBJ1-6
CASSITGESPLHF
TGTGCCAGCAGCATTACAGGGGAGTCACCCCTCCACTTT
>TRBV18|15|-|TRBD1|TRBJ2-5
CASSPPGQGGETQYF
TGTGCCAGCTCACCGCCGGGACAGGGGGGAGAGACCCAGTACTTC
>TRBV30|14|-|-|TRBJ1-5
CAWRGESSNQPQHF
TGTGCCTGGAGAGGAGAAAGTAGCAATCAGCCCCAGCATTTT
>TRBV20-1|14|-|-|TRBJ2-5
CSAAIPGLRETQYF
TGCAGTGCTGCGATCCCGGGACTGCGGGAGACCCAGTACTTC
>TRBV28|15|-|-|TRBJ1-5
CASSPSHGGNQPQHF
TGTGCCAGCAGCCCTTCCCATGGAGGCAATCAGCCCCAGCATTTT
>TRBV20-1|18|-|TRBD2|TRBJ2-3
CSARDMASGSVGTDTQYF
TGCAGTGCTAGAGATATGGCTAGCGGGAGTGTCGGCACAGATACGCAGTATTTT
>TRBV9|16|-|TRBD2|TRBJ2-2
CASSVWGTSGIGELFF
TGTGCCAGCAGCGTATGGGGGACTAGCGGTATCGGGGAGCTGTTTTTT
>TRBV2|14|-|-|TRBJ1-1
CASSGGLRGTEAFF
TGTGCCAGCAGTGGTGGACTGCGGGGCACTGAAGCTTTCTTT
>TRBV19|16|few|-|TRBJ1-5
CASMTVGGGSNQPQHF
TGTGCCAGTATGACGGTGGGAGGCGGTTCCAATCAGCCCCAGCATTTT
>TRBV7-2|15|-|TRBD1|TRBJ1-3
CASSYQGAPGNTIYF
TGTGCCAGCAGCTACCAGGGGGCGCCCGGAAACACCATATATTTT
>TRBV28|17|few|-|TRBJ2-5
CASSFMRASAVQETQYF
TGTGCCAGCAGTTTTATGAGGGCTAGCGCCGTACAAGAGACCCAGTACTTC
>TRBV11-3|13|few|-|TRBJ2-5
CASSLEGDGTQYF
TGTGCCAGCAGCTTAGAGGGGGATGGGACCCAGTACTTC
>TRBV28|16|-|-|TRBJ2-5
CASSLVGRRTGETQYF
TGTGCCAGCAGTTTGGTCGGGAGACGTACGGGGGAGACCCAGTACTTC
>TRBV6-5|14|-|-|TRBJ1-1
CASSWGPMNTEAFF
TGTGCCAGCAGTTGGGGACCGATGAACACTGAAGCTTTCTTT
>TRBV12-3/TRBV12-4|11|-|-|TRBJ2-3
CASSSRDTQYF
TGTGCCAGCAGTTCGAGAGATACGCAGTATTTT
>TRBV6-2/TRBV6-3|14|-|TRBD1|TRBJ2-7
CASSYDRGTSEQYF
TGTGCCAGCAGTTACGACAGGGGCACGAGTGAGCAGTACTTC
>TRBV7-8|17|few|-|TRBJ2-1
CASSLGWGISSYNEQFF
TGTGCCAGCAGCTTAGGATGGGGGATCAGTTCCTACAATGAGCAGTTCTTC
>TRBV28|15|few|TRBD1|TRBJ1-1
CASSADRVGNTEAFF
TGTGCCAGCAGTGCAGACAGGGTTGGGAACACTGAAGCTTTCTTT
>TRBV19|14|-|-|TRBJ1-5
CASSFRGGNQPQHF
TGTGCCAGTAGTTTCAGAGGGGGCAATCAGCCCCAGCATTTT
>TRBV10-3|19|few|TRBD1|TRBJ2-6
CATISNPGTGLSGANVLTF
TGTGCCACCATCAGTAACCCCGGGACAGGCCTCTCTGGGGCCAACGTCCTGACTTTC
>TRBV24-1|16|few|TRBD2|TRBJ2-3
CATSDWSSGSTDTQYF
TGTGCCACCAGTGATTGGTCTAGCGGGAGCACAGATACGCAGTATTTT
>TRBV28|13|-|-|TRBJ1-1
CASSLPGVTEAFF
TGTGCCAGCAGTTTACCGGGAGTCACTGAAGCTTTCTTT
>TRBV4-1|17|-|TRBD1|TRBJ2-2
CASSQPTGQGDTGELFF
TGCGCCAGCAGCCAACCTACCGGACAGGGAGACACCGGGGAGCTGTTTTTT
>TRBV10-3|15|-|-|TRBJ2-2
CAISVAGARTGELFF
TGTGCCATCAGTGTAGCTGGGGCGCGGACCGGGGAGCTGTTTTTT
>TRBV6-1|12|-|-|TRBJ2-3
CASNGETDTQYF
TGTGCCAGCAACGGGGAAACAGATACGCAGTATTTT
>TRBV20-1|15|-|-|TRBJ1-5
CSAREGHYGGQPQHF
TGCAGTGCTAGAGAGGGCCATTACGGAGGGCAGCCCCAGCATTTT
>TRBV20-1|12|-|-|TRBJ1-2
CSAGAVRGGYTF
TGCAGTGCTGGAGCCGTGAGGGGTGGCTACACCTTC
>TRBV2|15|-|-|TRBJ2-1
CASSEDGDRYNEQFF
TGTGCCAGCAGTGAGGATGGCGACCGCTACAATGAGCAGTTCTTC
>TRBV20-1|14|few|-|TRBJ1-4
CSARSVAVDEKLFF
TGCAGTGCTAGGAGTGTGGCGGTAGATGAAAAACTGTTTTTT
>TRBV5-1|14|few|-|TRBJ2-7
CASSLGPVDYEQYF
TGCGCCAGCAGCTTGGGTCCAGTGGACTACGAGCAGTACTTC
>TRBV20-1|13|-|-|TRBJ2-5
CSARDKRPETQYF
TGCAGTGCTAGAGATAAGAGGCCGGAGACCCAGTACTTC
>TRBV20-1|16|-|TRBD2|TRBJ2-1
CSARDLTSGTFNEQFF
TGCAGTGCTAGAGACCTGACTAGCGGGACTTTCAATGAGCAGTTCTTC
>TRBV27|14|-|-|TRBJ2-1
CASRPGTVHNEQFF
TGTGCCAGCAGACCCGGGACTGTACACAATGAGCAGTTCTTC
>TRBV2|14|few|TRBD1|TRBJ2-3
CASKQGASTDTQYF
TGTGCCAGCAAACAGGGGGCGAGCACAGATACGCAGTATTTT
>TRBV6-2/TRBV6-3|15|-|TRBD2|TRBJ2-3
CASSWTSGSTDTQYF
TGTGCCAGCAGTTGGACTAGCGGGAGCACAGATACGCAGTATTTT
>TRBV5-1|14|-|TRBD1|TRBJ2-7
CASSSTGVANEQYF
TGCGCCAGCAGCTCGACAGGGGTGGCGAACGAGCAGTACTTC